There are a few counts of the clone carrying this T cell receptor (beta chain). The antigen is unknown. This entry comes from a study of response to subunit inactivated influenza vaccine. TCRdb ran MiXCR on the RT-PCR reads and lists one entry per CDR3 protein. The repertoire has about 700,000 distinct CDR3 sequences, approximately 15% of them found once; the top ten carry 9.5% to 13%. Study conclusions and caveats: T cells newly recruited by each seasonal influenza vaccination are few, the authors suggested.

The sequencing used PBMCs from blood, collected about 11 days after vaccination. This clonotype was sampled from a man between 50 and 59 years old who received an inactivated influenza vaccine.

The CDR3 here is CASSQELGHYNEQFF. CDR3 coding DNA: TGTGCCAGCAGCCAAGAATTGGGACACTACAATGAGCAGTTCTTC. The chain carries TRBV4-2 and TRBJ2-1; possible D gene TRBD1, 6 bases. Per germline, CDR1 LGHNA and CDR2 YNFKEQ. This CDR3 comprises 15 residues. V lost 0 bases and J lost 3, with 9 bases in between.